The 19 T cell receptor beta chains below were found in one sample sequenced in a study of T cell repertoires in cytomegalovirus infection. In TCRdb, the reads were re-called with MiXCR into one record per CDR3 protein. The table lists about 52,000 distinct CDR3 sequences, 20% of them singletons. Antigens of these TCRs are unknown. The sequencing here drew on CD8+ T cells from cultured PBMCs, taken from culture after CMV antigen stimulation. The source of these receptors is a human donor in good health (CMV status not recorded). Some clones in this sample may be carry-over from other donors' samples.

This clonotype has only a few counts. As DNA, the CDR3 is TGTGCCAGCAGAACGGGACAGGGGTATCCTGAAGCTTTCTTT. This encodes CASRTGQGYPEAFF. The rearrangement links TRBV7-8 to TRBJ1-1; 10 positions match TRBD1. V dropped 6 bases and J dropped 6; count of bases not matched to a gene: 7. This CDR3 has 14 residues. CDR1 and CDR2 (germline): SGHVS, FQNEAQ.

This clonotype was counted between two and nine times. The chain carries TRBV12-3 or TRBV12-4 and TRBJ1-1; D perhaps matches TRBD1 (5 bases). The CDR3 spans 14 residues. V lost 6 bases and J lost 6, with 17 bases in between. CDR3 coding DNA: TGTGCCAGCAGACTAAAGGGGTCTGCGTCTGAAGCTTTCTTT. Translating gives CASRLKGSASEAFF.

CDR3 residues: CASSSQETGALNQPQHF. The CDR3, as DNA: TGTGCCAGCAGCTCCCAGGAAACAGGGGCCCTCAATCAGCCCCAGCATTTT. The chain employs TRBV7-2 and TRBJ1-5; 7 positions match TRBD1. This CDR3 comprises 17 residues. CDR1 and CDR2 (germline): SGHTA, FQGNSA. V dropped 4 bases and J dropped 3; count of bases not matched to a gene: 12.

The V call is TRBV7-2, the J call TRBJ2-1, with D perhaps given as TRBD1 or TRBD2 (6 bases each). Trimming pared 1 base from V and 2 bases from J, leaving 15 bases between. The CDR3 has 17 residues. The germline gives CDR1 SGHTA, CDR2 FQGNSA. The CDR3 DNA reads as TGTGCCAGCAGCTTAGGGATTCCCGGGGGCGCCTACAATGAGCAGTTCTTC. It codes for CASSLGIPGGAYNEQFF.

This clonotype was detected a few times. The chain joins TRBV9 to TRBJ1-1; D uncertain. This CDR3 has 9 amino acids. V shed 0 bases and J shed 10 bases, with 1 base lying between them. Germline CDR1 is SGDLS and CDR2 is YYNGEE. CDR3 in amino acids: CASSVGAFF. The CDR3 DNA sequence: TGTGCCAGCAGCGTAGGAGCTTTCTTT. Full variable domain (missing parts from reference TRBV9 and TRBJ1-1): DSGVTQTPKHLITATGQRVTLRCSPRSGDLSVYWYQQSLDQGLQFLIQYYNGEERAKGNILERFSAQQFPDLHSELNLSSLELGDSALYFCASSVGAFFGQGTRLTVV.

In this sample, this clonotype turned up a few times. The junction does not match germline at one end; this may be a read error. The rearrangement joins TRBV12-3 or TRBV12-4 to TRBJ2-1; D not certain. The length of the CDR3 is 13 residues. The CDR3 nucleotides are TGTGTCAGCAGCCCCAGTGGATTCAATGAGCAGTTCTTC. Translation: CVSSPSGFNEQFF.

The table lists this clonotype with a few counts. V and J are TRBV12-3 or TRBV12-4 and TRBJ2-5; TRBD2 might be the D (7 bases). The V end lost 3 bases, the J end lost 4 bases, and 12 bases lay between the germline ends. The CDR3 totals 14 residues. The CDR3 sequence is CASSFGGAGETQYF. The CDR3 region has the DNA TGTGCCAGCAGTTTTGGGGGGGCCGGAGAGACCCAGTACTTC.

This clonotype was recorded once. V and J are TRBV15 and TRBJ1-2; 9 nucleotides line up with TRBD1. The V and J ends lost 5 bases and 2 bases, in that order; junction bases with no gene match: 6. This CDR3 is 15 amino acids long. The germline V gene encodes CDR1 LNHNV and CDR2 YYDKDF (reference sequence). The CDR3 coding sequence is TGTGCCACCAGCCCGGACAGGGGTTTAAACTATGGCTACACCTTC. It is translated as CATSPDRGLNYGYTF.

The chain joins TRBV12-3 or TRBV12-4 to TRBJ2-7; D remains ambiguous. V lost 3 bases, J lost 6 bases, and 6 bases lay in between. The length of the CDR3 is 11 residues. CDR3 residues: CASSLTGEQYF. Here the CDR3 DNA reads TGTGCCAGCAGTTTGACCGGCGAGCAGTACTTC.

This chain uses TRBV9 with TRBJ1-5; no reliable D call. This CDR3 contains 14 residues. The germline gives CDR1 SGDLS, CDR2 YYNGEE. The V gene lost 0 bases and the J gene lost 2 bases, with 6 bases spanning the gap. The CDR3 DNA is TGTGCCAGCAGCGTAGCGGGTGGCAATCAGCCCCAGCATTTT. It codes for CASSVAGGNQPQHF.

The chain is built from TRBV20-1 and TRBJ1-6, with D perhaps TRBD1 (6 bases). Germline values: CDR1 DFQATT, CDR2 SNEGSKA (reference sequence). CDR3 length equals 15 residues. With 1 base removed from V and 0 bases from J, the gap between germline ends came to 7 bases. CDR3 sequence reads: CSARVDSSYNSPLHF. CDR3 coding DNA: TGCAGTGCTAGAGTGGACAGCTCCTATAATTCACCCCTCCACTTT.

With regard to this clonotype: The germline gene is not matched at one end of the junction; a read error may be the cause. As DNA, the CDR3 is TGTGCCAGCAGCTCCCGATCAGGCAACCAGGAGACCCAGTACTTC. Its translation: CASSSRSGNQETQYF. V is TRBV28 and J is TRBJ2-5; unclear D gene. CDR1 is MDHEN and CDR2 is SYDVKM in the germline V gene. The CDR3 has 15 amino acids.

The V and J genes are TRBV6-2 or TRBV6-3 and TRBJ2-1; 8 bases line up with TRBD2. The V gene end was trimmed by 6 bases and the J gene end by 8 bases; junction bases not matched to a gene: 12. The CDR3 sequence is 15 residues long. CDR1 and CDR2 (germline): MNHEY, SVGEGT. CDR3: CASSGGLANPDEQFF. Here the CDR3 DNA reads TGTGCCAGCAGCGGAGGACTAGCCAACCCTGATGAGCAGTTCTTC.

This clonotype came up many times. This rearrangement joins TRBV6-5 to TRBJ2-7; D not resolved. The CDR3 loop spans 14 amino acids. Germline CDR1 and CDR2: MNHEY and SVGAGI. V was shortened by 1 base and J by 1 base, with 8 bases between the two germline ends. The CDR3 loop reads CASSYYAFSYEQYF. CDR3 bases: TGTGCCAGCAGTTACTACGCGTTTTCCTACGAGCAGTACTTC.

In DNA, the CDR3 is TGCGCCAGCAGCCAAGCTCAGTGGTCGGTCGATAGATTGAACACTGAAGCTTTCTTT. Amino acid sequence: CASSQAQWSVDRLNTEAFF. The rearrangement uses TRBV4-3 and TRBJ1-1; D is unclear. V lost 1 base and J 0 bases, leaving 21 bases between the germline ends. The CDR3 has 19 residues. Germline CDR1 and CDR2: LGHNA and YSLEER.

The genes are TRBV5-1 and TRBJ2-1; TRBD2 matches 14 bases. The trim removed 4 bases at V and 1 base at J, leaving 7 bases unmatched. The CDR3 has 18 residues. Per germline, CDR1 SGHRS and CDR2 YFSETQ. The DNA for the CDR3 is TGCGCCAGCAGCATTGGGACTAGCGGGGGCCCTTCCTACAATGAGCAGTTCTTC. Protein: CASSIGTSGGPSYNEQFF.

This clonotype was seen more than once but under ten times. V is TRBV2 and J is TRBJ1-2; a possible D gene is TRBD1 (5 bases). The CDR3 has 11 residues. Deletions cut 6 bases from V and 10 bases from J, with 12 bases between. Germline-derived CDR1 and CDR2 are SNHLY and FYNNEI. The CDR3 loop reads CASRDTMHYTF. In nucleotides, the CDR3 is TGTGCCAGCAGGGACACTATGCACTACACCTTC.

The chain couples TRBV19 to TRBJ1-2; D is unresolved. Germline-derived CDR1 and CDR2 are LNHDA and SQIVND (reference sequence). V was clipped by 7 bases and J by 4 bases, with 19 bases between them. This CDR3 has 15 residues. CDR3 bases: TGTGCCAGTACCTCCCTCCATGGGGAGGGCTATGGCTACACCTTC. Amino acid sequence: CASTSLHGEGYGYTF.

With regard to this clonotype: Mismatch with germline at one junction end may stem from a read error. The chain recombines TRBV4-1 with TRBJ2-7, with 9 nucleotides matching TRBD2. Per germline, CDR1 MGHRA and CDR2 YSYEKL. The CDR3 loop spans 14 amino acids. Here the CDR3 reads CASSQIAGDYKQYF. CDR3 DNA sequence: TGCGCCAGCAGCCAAATAGCGGGAGACTACAAGCAGTACTTC.